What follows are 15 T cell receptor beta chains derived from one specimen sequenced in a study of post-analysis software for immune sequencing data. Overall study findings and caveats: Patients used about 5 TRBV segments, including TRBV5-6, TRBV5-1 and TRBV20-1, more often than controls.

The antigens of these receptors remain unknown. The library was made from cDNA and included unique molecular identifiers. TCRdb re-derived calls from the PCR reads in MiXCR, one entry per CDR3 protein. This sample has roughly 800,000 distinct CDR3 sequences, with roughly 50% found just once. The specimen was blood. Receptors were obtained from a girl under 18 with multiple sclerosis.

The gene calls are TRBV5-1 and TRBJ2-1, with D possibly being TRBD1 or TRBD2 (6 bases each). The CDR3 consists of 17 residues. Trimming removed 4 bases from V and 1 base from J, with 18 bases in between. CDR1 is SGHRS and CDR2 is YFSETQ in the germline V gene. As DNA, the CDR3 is TGCGCCAGCAGCCACCTAGAGGGGGGACCATCCTACAATGAGCAGTTCTTC. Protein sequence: CASSHLEGGPSYNEQFF.

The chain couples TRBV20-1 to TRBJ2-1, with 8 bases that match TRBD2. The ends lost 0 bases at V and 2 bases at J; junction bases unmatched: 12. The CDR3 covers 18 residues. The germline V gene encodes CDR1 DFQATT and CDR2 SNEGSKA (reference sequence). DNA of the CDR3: TGCAGTGCTAGAGATAGTACGTTGGCGGGAGGCACCTACAATGAGCAGTTCTTC. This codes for CSARDSTLAGGTYNEQFF.

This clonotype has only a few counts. The CDR3 sequence: CASSLGPGTVDAEAFF. The DNA for the CDR3 is TGTGCCAGCAGTTTGGGACCTGGAACAGTGGACGCTGAAGCTTTCTTT. The chain uses TRBV12-3 or TRBV12-4 and TRBJ1-1, with D maybe TRBD1 (5 bases). V was pared by 3 bases and J by 6 bases, with 20 bases between. The CDR3 is 16 amino acids.

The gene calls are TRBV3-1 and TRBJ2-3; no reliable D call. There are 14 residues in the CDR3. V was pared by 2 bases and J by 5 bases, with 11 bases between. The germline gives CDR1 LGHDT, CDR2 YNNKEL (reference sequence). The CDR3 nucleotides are TGTGCCAGCAGCCAAATATCCGACGGAGATACGCAGTATTTT. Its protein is CASSQISDGDTQYF.

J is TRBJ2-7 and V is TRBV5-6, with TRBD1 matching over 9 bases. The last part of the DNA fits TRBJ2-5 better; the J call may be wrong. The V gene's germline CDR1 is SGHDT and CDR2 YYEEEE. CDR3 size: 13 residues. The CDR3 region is CASGMDRGTTQYF. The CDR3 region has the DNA TGTGCCAGCGGCATGGACAGGGGTACGACCCAGTACTTC.

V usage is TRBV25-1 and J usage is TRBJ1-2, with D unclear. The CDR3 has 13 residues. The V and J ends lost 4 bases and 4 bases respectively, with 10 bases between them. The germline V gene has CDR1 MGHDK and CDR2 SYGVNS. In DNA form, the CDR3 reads TGTGCCAGCAGTGGAGTGGGTGGCTATGGCTACACCTTC. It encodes CASSGVGGYGYTF.

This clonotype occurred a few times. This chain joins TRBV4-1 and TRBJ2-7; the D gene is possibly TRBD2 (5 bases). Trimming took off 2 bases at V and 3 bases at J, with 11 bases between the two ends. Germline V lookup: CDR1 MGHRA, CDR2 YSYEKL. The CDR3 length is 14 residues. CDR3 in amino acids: CASSQTAAFYEQYF. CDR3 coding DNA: TGCGCCAGCAGCCAAACAGCGGCTTTCTACGAGCAGTACTTC.

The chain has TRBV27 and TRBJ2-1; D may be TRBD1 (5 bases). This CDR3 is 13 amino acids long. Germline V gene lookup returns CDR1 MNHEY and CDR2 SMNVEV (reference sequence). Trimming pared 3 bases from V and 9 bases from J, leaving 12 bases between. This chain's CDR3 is CASSFSMGREQFF. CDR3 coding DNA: TGTGCCAGCAGTTTCTCTATGGGGCGTGAGCAGTTCTTC.

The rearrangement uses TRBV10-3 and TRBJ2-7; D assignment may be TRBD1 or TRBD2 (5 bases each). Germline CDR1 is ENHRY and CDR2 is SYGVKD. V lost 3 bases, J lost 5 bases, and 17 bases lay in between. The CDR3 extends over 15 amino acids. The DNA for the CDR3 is TGTGCCATCAGTGACCAATTGACGGGGCAGAACGAGCAGTACTTC. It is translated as CAISDQLTGQNEQYF.

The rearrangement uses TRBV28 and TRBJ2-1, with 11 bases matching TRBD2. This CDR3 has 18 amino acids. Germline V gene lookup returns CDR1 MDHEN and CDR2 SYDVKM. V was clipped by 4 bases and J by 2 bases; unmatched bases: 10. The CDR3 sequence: CASSSPRLAGRTYNEQFF. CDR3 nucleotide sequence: TGTGCCAGCAGTTCGCCTCGACTAGCGGGAAGGACCTACAATGAGCAGTTCTTC.

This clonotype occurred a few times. The chain's CDR3 is CASSSGPSEEQFF. DNA for the CDR3: TGTGCCAGCAGCTCTGGCCCTTCCGAGGAACAGTTCTTC. The chain links TRBV7-2 to TRBJ2-1, with D uncertain. Looked up from germline, CDR1 is SGHTA and CDR2 is FQGNSA. CDR3 length equals 13 residues. V shed 4 bases and J shed 13 bases, with 17 bases lying between them.

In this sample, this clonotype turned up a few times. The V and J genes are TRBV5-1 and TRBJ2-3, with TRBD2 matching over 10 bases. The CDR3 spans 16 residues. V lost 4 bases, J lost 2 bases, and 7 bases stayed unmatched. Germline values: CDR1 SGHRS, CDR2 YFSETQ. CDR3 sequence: CASSGHTSGTTDTQYF. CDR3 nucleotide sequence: TGCGCCAGCAGCGGCCACACTAGCGGGACCACAGATACGCAGTATTTT.

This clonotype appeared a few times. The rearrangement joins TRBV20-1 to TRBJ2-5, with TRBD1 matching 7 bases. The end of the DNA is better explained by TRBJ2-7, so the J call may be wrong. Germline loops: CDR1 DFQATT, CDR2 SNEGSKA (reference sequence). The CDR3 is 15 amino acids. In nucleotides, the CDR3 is TGCAGTGCTAGAGATAAACCAGGGGGTGGGTACGAGCAGTACTTC. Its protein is CSARDKPGGGYEQYF.

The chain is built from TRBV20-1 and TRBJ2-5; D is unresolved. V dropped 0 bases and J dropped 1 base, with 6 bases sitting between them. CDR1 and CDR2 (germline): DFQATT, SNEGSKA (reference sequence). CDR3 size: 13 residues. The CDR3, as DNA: TGCAGTGCTAGAGAGGCCGCCCAAGAGACCCAGTACTTC. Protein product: CSAREAAQETQYF.

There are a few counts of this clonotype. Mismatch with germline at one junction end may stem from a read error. The CDR3 region has the DNA TGTGCCAGCAGTTTAGCGGGGGAGCAGTTCTTC. This sequence encodes CASSLAGEQFF. V usage is TRBV7-9 and J usage is TRBJ2-1; TRBD2 agrees at 8 bases. The CDR3 has 11 residues. The germline gives CDR1 SEHNR, CDR2 FQNEAQ (reference sequence).